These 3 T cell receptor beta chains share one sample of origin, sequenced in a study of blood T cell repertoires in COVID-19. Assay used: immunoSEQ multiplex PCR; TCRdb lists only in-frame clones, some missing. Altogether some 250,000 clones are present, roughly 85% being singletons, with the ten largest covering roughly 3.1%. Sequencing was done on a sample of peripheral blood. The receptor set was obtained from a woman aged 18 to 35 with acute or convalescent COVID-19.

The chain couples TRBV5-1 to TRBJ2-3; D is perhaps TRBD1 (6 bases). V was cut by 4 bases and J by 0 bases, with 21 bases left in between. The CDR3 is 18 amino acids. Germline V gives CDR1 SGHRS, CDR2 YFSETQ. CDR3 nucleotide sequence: TGCGCCAGCAGCCTGCGTGGGGGCGGCGGTACTAGCACAGATACGCAGTATTTT. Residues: CASSLRGGGGTSTDTQYF.

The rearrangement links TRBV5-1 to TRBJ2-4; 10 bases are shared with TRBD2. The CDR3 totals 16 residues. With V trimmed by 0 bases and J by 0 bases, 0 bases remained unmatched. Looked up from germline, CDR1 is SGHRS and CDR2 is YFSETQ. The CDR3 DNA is TGCGCCAGCAGCTTGGTAGCGGGAGGAGCCAAAAACATTCAGTACTTC. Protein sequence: CASSLVAGGAKNIQYF.

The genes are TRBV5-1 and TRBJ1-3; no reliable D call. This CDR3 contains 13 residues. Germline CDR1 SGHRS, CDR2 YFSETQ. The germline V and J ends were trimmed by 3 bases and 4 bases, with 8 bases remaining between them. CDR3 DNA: TGCGCCAGCAGCTCTGACTCGGGAAACACCATATATTTT. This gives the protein CASSSDSGNTIYF.